The clone carrying this TCR beta chain has more than one count but fewer than ten. This entry comes from a study of blood T cells in healthy people across ages. Looked up from germline, CDR1 is MNHNY and CDR2 is SVGAGI (reference sequence). The junction had 10 bases not matched to a gene; V was cut back by 0 bases and J by 3 bases. The CDR3 is made up of 17 amino acids. The second PCR ran roughly 6 to 12 cycles with a sample-barcoded 5' primer and J-beta primers. TCRdb re-analysed the 5' RACE reads in MiXCR, keeping a single row per CDR3 protein. The profile covers about 800,000 distinct CDR3 sequences, with around 25% appearing a single time and roughly 3.5% taken by the ten largest. The data were also submitted as part of a second study, on T cells of mothers and their children. That work contributes: Related and unrelated pairs show similar thymic shaping of TCR recombination output.

The chain combines TRBV6-6 with TRBJ1-2; 7 bases agree with TRBD1. Sequenced input: blood. This clonotype was sampled from a boy aged 10-17 years in good health. The CDR3 DNA follows: TGTGCCAGCAGTTACTCTGGGCAGGGGGAAATTGACTATGGCTACACCTTC. Residues: CASSYSGQGEIDYGYTF.